This T cell receptor (beta chain) was obtained from a study of vaccination effects on CD4 cells after COVID-19. General study findings and limits: Both infection-induced and vaccine-induced clones contracted markedly at late post-vaccination timepoints.

Clones were read by immunoSEQ multiplex PCR, and TCRdb kept only the in-frame ones, dropping some. Among roughly 26,000 clones, around 82% were seen once, and the ten largest hold about 15%. For this clone: The antigen remains undetermined.

The CDR3 is 16 amino acids. Per germline, CDR1 SGHRS and CDR2 YFSETQ. V dropped 6 bases and J dropped 2; count of bases not matched to a gene: 10. Expansion with viral peptide pools was applied to antigen-specific CD4+ T cells by the ViraFEST assay prior to sequencing. Cultured cells yielded isolated CD4+ T cells after less than 11 days. The person's infection with SARS-CoV-2, confirmed by PCR, took place between March and December 2020. Every well housed roughly 2.1 million PBMC, which grew in culture alongside about 10 IU/ml IL-2 and about 10 ug/ml peptides. The material sequenced was CD4+ T cells from PBMCs cultured with HCoV-NL63 spike peptides, taken before COVID-19 vaccination. V and J are TRBV5-1 and TRBJ2-7, with TRBD1 matching 11 bases. The receptor was derived from a human donor who had a prior SARS-CoV-2 infection. CDR3 in DNA: TGCGCCAGCACCCCCCGGACAGGGGGCCGCGCCTACGAGCAGTACTTC. It is translated as CASTPRTGGRAYEQYF.